This T cell receptor (beta chain) was recovered during a study of cytomegalovirus exposure and HLA in healthy donors. Findings and limits, study-wide: Among TCR beta chains, those listed as cytomegalovirus-associated numbered roughly 150. Prediction of most subjects' HLA-A and HLA-B alleles by TCR beta sequences was reportedly accurate. One cluster of highly shared sequence variants probably arose as a sequencing artifact.

For this clone: The target antigen is unknown.

Use of 60 Vbeta and 13 Jbeta primers characterized the PCR. The data were produced by immunoSEQ multiplex PCR, yet TCRdb's version contains in-frame clones alone and is incomplete. The sample holds about 94,000 clones, about 74% seen once. Healthy individuals who donated bone marrow served as the donors. CDR1 SGHRS and CDR2 YFSETQ come from the germline V gene. The V and J ends lost 4 bases and 2 bases respectively, with 13 bases between them. The CDR3 is made up of 15 amino acids. Material for sequencing was PBMCs. The clonotype comes from a man aged 30-40 years in good health and CMV-seronegative. The chain employs TRBV5-1 and TRBJ2-1, with a weak D call TRBD2 (7 bases). The CDR3 region is CASSGDGGPYNEQFF. The CDR3 DNA reads as TGCGCCAGCAGCGGGGACGGGGGGCCCTACAATGAGCAGTTCTTC.